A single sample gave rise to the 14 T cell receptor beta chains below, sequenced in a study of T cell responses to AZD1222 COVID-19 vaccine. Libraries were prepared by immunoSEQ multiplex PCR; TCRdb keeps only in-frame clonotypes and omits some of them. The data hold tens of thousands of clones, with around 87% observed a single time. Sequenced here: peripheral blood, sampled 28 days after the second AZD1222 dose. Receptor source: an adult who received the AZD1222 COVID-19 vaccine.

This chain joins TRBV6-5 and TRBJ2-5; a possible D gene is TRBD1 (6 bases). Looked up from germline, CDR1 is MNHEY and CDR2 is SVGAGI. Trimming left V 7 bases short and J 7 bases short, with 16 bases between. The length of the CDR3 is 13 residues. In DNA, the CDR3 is TGTGCCAGCACCTGGGGGCCTGCGGGGACCCAGTACTTC. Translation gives CASTWGPAGTQYF.

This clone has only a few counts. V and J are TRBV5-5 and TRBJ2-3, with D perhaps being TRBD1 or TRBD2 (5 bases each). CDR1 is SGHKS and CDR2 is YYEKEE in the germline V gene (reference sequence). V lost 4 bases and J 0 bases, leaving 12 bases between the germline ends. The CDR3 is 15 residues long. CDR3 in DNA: TGTGCCAGCAGCCCGGGACCGCGTAGCACAGATACGCAGTATTTT. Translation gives CASSPGPRSTDTQYF.

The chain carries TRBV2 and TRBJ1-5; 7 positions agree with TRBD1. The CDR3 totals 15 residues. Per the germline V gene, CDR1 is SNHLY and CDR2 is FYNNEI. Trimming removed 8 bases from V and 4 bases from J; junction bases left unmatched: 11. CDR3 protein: CASSLGTAKNQPQHF. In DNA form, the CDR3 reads TGTGCCAGCTCCCTAGGGACAGCTAAGAATCAGCCCCAGCATTTT.

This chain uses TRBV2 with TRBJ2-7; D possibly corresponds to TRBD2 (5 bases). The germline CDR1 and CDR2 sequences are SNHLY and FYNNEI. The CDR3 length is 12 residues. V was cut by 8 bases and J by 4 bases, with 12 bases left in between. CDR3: CASRTGIYEQYF. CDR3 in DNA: TGTGCCAGCCGGACGGGAATTTACGAGCAGTACTTC.

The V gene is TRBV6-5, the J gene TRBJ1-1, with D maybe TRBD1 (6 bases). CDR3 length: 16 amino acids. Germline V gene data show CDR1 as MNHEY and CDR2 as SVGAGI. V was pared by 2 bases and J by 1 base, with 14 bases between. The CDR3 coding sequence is TGTGCCAGCAGTTACGGGCCTCAGGGGCAGAACACTGAAGCTTTCTTT. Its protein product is CASSYGPQGQNTEAFF.

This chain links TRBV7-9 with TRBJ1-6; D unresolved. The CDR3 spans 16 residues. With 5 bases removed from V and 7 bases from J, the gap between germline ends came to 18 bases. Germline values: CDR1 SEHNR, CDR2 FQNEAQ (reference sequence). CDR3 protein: CASSPSLGAGNSPLHF. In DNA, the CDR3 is TGTGCCAGCAGCCCGTCGTTGGGAGCGGGGAATTCACCCCTCCACTTT.

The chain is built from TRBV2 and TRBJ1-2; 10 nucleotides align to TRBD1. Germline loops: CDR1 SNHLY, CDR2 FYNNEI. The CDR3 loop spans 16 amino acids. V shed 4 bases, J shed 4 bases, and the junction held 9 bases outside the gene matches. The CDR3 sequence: CASSVQRTGGSYGYTF. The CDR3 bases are TGTGCCAGCAGTGTCCAAAGGACAGGGGGGTCCTATGGCTACACCTTC.

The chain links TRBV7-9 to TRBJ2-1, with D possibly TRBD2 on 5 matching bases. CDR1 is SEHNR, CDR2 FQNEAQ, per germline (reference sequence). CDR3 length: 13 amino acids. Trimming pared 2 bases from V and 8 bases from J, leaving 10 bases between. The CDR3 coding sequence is TGTGCCAGCAGCTTAACCGGGATAGATGAGCAGTTCTTC. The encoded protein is CASSLTGIDEQFF.

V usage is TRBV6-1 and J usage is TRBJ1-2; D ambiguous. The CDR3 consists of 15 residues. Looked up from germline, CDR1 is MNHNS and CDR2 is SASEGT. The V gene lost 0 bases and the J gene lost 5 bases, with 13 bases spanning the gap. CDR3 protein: CASSEALDPFYGYTF. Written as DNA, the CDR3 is TGTGCCAGCAGTGAAGCACTCGACCCATTTTATGGCTACACCTTC.

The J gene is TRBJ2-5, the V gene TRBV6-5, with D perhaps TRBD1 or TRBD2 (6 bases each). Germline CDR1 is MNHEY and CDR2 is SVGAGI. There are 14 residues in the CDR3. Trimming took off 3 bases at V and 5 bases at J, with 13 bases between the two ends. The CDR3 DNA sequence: TGTGCCAGCAGTTATCGGGGGCGAGGGGAGACCCAGTACTTC. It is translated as CASSYRGRGETQYF.

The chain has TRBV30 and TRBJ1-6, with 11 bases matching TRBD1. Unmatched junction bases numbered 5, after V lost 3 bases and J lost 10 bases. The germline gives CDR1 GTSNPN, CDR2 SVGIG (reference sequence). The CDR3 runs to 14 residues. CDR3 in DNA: TGTGCCTGGAGCGGGACAGGGGGTGACTCACCCCTCCACTTT. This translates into CAWSGTGGDSPLHF.

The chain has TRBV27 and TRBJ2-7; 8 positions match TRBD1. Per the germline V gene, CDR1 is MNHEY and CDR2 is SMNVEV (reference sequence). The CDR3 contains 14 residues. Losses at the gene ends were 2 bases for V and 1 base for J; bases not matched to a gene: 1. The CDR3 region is CASSLGTGSYEQYF. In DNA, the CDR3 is TGTGCCAGCAGTTTAGGGACAGGATCCTACGAGCAGTACTTC.

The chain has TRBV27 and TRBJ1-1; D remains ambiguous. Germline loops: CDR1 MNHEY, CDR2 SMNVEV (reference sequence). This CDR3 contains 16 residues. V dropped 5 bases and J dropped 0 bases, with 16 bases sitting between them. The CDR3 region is CASSIATGAVNTEAFF. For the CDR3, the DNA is TGTGCCAGCAGTATCGCCACCGGCGCCGTGAACACTGAAGCTTTCTTT.

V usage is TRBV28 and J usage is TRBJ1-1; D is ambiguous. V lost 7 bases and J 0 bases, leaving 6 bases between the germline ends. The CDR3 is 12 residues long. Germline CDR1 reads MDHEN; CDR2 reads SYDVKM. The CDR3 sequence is CASIHLNTEAFF. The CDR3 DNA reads TGTGCCAGCATACACTTGAACACTGAAGCTTTCTTT.